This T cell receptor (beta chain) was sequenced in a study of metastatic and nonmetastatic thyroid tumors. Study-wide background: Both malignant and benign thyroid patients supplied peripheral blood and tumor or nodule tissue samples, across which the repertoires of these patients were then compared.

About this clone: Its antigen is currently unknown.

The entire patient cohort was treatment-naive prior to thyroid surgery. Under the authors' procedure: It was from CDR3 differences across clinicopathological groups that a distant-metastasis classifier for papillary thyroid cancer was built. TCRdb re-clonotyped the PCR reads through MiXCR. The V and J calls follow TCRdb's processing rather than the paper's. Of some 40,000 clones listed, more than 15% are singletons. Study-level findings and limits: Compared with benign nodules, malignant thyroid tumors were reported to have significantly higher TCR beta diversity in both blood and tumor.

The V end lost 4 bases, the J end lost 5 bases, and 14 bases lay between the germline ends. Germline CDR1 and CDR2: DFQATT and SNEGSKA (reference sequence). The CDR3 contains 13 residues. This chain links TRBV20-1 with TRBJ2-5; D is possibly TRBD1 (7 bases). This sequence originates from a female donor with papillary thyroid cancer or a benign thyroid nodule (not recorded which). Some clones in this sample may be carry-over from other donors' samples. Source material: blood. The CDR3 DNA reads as TGCAGTGCTATTGCAGGGGGGTGGGAGACCCAGTACTTC. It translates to CSAIAGGWETQYF.